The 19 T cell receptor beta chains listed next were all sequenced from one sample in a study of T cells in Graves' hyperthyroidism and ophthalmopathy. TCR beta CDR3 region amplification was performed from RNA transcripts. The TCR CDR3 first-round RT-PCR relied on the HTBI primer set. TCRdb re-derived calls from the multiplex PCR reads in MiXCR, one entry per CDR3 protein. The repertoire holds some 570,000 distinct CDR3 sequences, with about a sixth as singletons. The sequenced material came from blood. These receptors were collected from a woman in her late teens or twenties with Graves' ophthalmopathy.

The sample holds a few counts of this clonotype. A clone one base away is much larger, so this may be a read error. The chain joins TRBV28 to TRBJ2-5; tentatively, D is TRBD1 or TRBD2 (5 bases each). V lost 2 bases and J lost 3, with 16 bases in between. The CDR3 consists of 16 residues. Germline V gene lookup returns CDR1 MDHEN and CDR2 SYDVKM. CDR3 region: CASSLGASRHKETQYF. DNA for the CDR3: TGTGCCAGCAGTTTAGGGGCTAGCAGGCATAAAGAGACCCAGTACTTC.

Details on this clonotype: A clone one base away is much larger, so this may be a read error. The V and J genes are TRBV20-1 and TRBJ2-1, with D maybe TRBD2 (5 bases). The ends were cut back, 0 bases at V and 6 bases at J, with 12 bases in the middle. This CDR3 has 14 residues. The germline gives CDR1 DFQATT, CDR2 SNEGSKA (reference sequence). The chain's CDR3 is CSARDPRGSNEQFF. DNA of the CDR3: TGCAGTGCTAGAGACCCCCGGGGTAGCAATGAGCAGTTCTTC.

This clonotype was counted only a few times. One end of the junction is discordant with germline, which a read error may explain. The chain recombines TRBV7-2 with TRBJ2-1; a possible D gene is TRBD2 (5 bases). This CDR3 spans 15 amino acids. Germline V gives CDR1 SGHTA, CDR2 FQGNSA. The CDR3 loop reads CASSFPSALVNEQFF. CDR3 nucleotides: TGTGCCAGCAGCTTTCCCTCCGCACTAGTCAATGAGCAATTCTTC.

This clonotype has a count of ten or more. The CDR3 loop reads CASSYWPGDMAGNTEAFF. CDR3 in DNA: TGTGCCAGCAGCTACTGGCCAGGGGATATGGCTGGCAACACTGAAGCTTTCTTT. V is TRBV14 and J is TRBJ1-1, with a weak D call TRBD1 (6 bases). The CDR3 is 18 residues long. V was pared by 5 bases and J by 2 bases, with 24 bases between. The germline CDR1 and CDR2 sequences are SGHDN and FVKESK.

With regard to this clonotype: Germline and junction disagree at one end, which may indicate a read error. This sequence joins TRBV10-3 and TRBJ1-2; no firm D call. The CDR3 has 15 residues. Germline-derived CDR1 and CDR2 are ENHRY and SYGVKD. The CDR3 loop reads CAISESRSSKYGYTF. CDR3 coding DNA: TGTGCCATCAGTGAGTCCCGGTCTTCTAAATATGGCTACACCTTC.

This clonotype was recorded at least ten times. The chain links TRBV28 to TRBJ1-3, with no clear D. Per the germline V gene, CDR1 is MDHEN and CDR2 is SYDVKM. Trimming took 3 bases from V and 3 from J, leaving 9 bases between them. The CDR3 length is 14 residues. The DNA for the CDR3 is TGTGCCAGCAGTTTCCGGGAAAGTGGAAACACCATATATTTT. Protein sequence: CASSFRESGNTIYF. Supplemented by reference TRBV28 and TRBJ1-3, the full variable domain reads DVKVTQSSRYLVKRTGEKVFLECVQDMDHENMFWYRQDPGLGLRLIYFSYDVKMKEKGDIPEGYSVSREKKERFSLILESASTNQTSMYLCASSFRESGNTIYFGEGSWLTVV.

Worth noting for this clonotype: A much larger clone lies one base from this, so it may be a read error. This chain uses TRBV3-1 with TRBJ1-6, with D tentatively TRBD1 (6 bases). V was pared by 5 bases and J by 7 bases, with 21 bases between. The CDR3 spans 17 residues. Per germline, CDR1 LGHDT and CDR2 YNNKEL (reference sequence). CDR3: CASSANRVHPQNSPLHF. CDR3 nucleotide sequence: TGTGCCAGCAGCGCGAACAGGGTACATCCCCAAAATTCACCCCTCCACTTT.

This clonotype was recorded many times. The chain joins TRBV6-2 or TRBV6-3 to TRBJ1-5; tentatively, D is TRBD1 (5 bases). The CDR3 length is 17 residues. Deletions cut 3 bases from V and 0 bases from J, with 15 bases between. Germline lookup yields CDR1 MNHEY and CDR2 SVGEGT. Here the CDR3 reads CASSYGTARGSNQPQHF. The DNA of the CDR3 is TGTGCCAGCAGTTATGGGACGGCTAGGGGTAGCAATCAGCCCCAGCATTTT.

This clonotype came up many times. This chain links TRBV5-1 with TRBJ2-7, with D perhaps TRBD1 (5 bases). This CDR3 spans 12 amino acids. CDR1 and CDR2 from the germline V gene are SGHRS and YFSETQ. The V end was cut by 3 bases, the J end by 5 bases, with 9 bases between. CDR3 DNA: TGCGCCAGCAGCTCAGGGTTTGACGAGCAGTACTTC. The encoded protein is CASSSGFDEQYF.

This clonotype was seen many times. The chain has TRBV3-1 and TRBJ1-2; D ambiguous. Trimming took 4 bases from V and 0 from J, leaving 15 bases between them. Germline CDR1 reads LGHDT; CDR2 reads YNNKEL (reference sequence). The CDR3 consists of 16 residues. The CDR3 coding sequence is TGTGCCAGCAGCCCTTCGCACAGTATAGCTAACTATGGCTACACCTTC. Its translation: CASSPSHSIANYGYTF.

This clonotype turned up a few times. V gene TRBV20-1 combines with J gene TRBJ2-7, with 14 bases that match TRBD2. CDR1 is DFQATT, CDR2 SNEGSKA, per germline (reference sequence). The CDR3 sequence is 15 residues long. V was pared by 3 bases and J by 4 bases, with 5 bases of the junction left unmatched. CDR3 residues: CSASPGTSGSYEQYF. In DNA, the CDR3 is TGCAGTGCTAGTCCCGGGACTAGCGGGAGTTACGAGCAGTACTTC.

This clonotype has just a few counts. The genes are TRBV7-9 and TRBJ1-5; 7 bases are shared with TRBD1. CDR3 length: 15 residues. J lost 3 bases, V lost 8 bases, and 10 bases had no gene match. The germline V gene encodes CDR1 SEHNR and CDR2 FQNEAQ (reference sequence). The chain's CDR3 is CASEGGTDFNQPQHF. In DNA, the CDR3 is TGTGCCAGCGAAGGAGGGACAGACTTCAATCAGCCCCAGCATTTT.

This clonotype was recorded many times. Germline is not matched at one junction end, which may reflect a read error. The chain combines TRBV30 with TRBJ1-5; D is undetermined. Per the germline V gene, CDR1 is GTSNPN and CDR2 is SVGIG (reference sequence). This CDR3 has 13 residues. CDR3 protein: CAGGPRSDQPQHF. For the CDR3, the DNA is TGTGCCGGCGGGCCCCGTAGCGATCAGCCCCAGCATTTT. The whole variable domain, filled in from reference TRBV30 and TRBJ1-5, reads SQTIHQWPATLVQPVGSPLSLECTVEGTSNPNLYWYRQAAGRGLQLLFYSVGIGQISSEVPQNLSASRPQDRQFILSSKKLLLSDSGFYLCAGGPRSDQPQHFGDGTRLSIL.

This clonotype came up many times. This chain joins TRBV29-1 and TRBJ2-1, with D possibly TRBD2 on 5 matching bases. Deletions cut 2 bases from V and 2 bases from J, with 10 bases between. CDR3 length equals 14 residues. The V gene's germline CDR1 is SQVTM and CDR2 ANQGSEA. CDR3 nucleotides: TGCAGCGTTGAACTAGCCCCAACCTACAATGAGCAGTTCTTC. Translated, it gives CSVELAPTYNEQFF.

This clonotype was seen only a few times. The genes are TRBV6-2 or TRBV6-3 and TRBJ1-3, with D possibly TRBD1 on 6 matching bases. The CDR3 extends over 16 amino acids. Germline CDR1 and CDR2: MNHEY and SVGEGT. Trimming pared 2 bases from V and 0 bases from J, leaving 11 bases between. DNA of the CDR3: TGTGCCAGCAGTTACCGGGACATCTCCTCTGGAAACACCATATATTTT. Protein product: CASSYRDISSGNTIYF.

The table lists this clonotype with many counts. The CDR3: CASRPGENTEAFF. The CDR3 DNA reads as TGTGCTAGTCGCCCAGGAGAGAACACTGAAGCTTTCTTT. V and J are TRBV12-5 and TRBJ1-1; D not certain. The germline V gene encodes CDR1 LGHNT and CDR2 FRNRAP. This CDR3 is 13 amino acids long. With 8 bases removed from V and 1 base from J, the gap between germline ends came to 11 bases.

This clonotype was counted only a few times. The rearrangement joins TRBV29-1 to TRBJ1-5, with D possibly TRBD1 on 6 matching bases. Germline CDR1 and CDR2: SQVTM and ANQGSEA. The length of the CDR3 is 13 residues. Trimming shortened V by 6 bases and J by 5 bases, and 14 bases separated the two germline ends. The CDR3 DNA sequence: TGCAGCGTGGGGGGGAGGGGGGATCAGCCCCAGCATTTT. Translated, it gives CSVGGRGDQPQHF.

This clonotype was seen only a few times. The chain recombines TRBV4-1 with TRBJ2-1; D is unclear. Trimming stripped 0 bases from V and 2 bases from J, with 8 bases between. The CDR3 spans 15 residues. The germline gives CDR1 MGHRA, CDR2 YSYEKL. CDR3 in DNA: TGCGCCAGCAGCCAAGAATGGAGCGCCTACAATGAGCAGTTCTTC. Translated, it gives CASSQEWSAYNEQFF.

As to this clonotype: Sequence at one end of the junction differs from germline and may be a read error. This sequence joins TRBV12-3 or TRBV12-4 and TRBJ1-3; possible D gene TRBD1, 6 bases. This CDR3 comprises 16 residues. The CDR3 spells CASSPDSTISGNTIYF. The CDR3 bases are TGTGCTAGCAGTCCGGACAGTACGATATCTGGAAACACCATATATTTT.